Presented here are 23 T cell receptor beta chains from one specimen sequenced in a study of blood T cell repertoires in COVID-19 (dated by TCRdb to the early 2020s). The receptor library was made with the immunoSEQ multiplex PCR assay. TCRdb obtained this table from immuneACCESS and retained in-frame rearrangements with V and J assigned. These tables miss some clones; where compared with another copy, unresolved V genes account for less than half of the shortfall, and the remainder is unexplained. Counted in this sample were about 170,000 clones; approximately 91% of them appeared once. The leading ten clones occupy roughly 4.5% of the sample. The material sequenced was peripheral blood. Every receptor here comes from a man younger than 30 with COVID-19, enrolled during active disease.

The chain links TRBV18 to TRBJ2-1; D uncertain. V was pared by 3 bases and J by 6 bases, with 12 bases between. Germline lookup yields CDR1 KGHSH and CDR2 LQKENI. The CDR3 extends over 14 amino acids. This CDR3 is CASSPSSGVNEQFF. CDR3 bases: TGTGCCAGCTCACCTAGCTCCGGTGTCAATGAGCAGTTCTTC.

The chain uses TRBV2 and TRBJ1-1, with D uncertain. Germline lookup yields CDR1 SNHLY and CDR2 FYNNEI. The CDR3 has 13 residues. V was shortened by 4 bases and J by 1 base, with 7 bases between the two germline ends. The DNA of the CDR3 is TGTGCCAGCAGTGTTACAACGAACACTGAAGCTTTCTTT. Translated, it gives CASSVTTNTEAFF. Drawing the rest from reference TRBV2 and TRBJ1-1, the complete variable domain is EPEVTQTPSHQVTQMGQEVILRCVPISNHLYFYWYRQILGQKVEFLVSFYNNEISEKSEIFDDQFSVERPDGSNFTLKIRSTKLEDSAMYFCASSVTTNTEAFFGQGTRLTVV.

The gene calls are TRBV7-2 and TRBJ2-2; D gene ambiguous. CDR3 length equals 15 residues. Germline CDR1 SGHTA, CDR2 FQGNSA. V lost 0 bases, J lost 6 bases, and 11 bases lay in between. CDR3: CASSLARRLAGELFF. The CDR3 bases are TGTGCCAGCAGCTTAGCACGGAGACTCGCCGGGGAGCTGTTTTTT.

The V call is TRBV7-6, the J call TRBJ2-6; TRBD1 agrees at 12 bases. The CDR3 extends over 18 amino acids. Germline V gene lookup returns CDR1 SGHVS and CDR2 FNYEAQ. V lost 5 bases and J lost 0; bases outside the gene matches: 5. CDR3 sequence (DNA): TGTGCCAGCAGCCTCGGGACAGGGGGCATCTCTGGGGCCAACGTCCTGACTTTC. This sequence encodes CASSLGTGGISGANVLTF.

V and J are TRBV6-4 and TRBJ2-7, with 12 bases fitting TRBD2. The CDR3 has 16 amino acids. V lost 3 bases and J lost 2; bases outside the gene matches: 5. CDR1 is MRHNA, CDR2 SNTAGT, per germline. In nucleotides, the CDR3 is TGTGCCAGCAGTGAGACTAGCGGGAGTCTCACCTACGAGCAGTACTTC. Protein: CASSETSGSLTYEQYF.

As regards this clone: A read error may produce the germline difference seen at one junction end. The genes are TRBV12-3 or TRBV12-4 and TRBJ1-4, with TRBD1 matching 7 bases. The CDR3 sequence is 13 residues long. The CDR3, as DNA: TGTGCCAGCCAGGGACAGATAAATGAAAAACTGCTTTTT. Translation: CASQGQINEKLLF.

The chain employs TRBV7-2 and TRBJ2-1, with 15 positions matching TRBD2. V shed 4 bases, J shed 12 bases, and the junction held 7 bases outside the gene matches. This CDR3 comprises 15 residues. Germline loops: CDR1 SGHTA, CDR2 FQGNSA. CDR3 in DNA: TGTGCCAGCAGCTCAACCGGGACTAGCGGGAGGTCGCAGTTCTTC. Its protein product is CASSSTGTSGRSQFF.

This chain joins TRBV5-6 and TRBJ2-1; TRBD2 matches 10 bases. J lost 0 bases, V lost 0 bases, and 9 bases had no gene match. CDR1 and CDR2 from the germline V gene are SGHDT and YYEEEE. CDR3 length: 19 amino acids. The CDR3 nucleotides read TGTGCCAGCAGCTTGGGACAGGGGATAGCGGGAGGCTCCTACAATGAGCAGTTCTTC. Translation gives CASSLGQGIAGGSYNEQFF.

The chain employs TRBV24-1 and TRBJ2-3; a possible D gene is TRBD1 (6 bases). There are 15 residues in the CDR3. Germline assignment: CDR1 KGHDR and CDR2 SFDVKD. The germline V and J ends were trimmed by 5 bases and 1 base, with 12 bases remaining between them. The CDR3 here is CATSVGQLRTDTQYF. The CDR3 DNA follows: TGTGCCACCAGTGTAGGACAGCTACGCACAGATACGCAGTATTTT.

The chain couples TRBV30 to TRBJ2-2, with 7 bases matching TRBD1. Trimming at V came to 5 bases and at J to 1 base, leaving 1 base not matched to a gene. Germline V CDR1 and CDR2: GTSNPN, SVGIG (reference sequence). CDR3 length: 13 amino acids. This chain's CDR3 is CAWRQGNTGELFF. In DNA form, the CDR3 reads TGTGCCTGGCGACAGGGGAACACCGGGGAGCTGTTTTTT.

A note on this clone: A junction boundary mismatches the germline segment, possibly from a read error. The genes are TRBV28 and TRBJ1-4; D uncertain. The germline CDR1 and CDR2 sequences are MDHEN and SYDVKM. The CDR3 has 16 amino acids. The CDR3: CASSTTTGIRAEKLLF. CDR3 bases: TGTGCCAGCAGTACAACGACCGGGATAAGGGCTGAAAAACTGCTTTTT.

The sample holds one count of this clone. The chain is built from TRBV4-3 and TRBJ1-5, with D perhaps TRBD1 (5 bases). The CDR3 consists of 15 residues. Deletions cut 0 bases from V and 2 bases from J, with 8 bases between. Germline-derived CDR1 and CDR2 are LGHNA and YSLEER. The CDR3 sequence: CASSQEGGGNQPQHF. In DNA, the CDR3 is TGCGCCAGCAGCCAAGAGGGGGGAGGCAATCAGCCCCAGCATTTT.

The rearrangement uses TRBV30 and TRBJ1-2, with 8 positions matching TRBD1. V shed 4 bases, J shed 7 bases, and the junction held 2 bases outside the gene matches. Germline CDR1 GTSNPN, CDR2 SVGIG (reference sequence). The CDR3 spans 11 residues. The CDR3 loop reads CAWNRGGGYTF. DNA of the CDR3: TGTGCCTGGAACAGGGGGGGTGGCTACACCTTC.

V is TRBV5-6 and J is TRBJ2-3; weak D call: TRBD2 (6 bases). Trimming left V 3 bases short and J 3 bases short, with 23 bases between. Germline CDR1 and CDR2: SGHDT and YYEEEE. This CDR3 is built from 18 residues. As DNA, the CDR3 is TGTGCCAGCAGCTCCCCCCCTGGAGGGATGGGTTGGACAGATACGCAGTATTTT. Its protein is CASSSPPGGMGWTDTQYF.

This clone appeared once. The chain uses TRBV4-2 and TRBJ2-7; 7 positions match TRBD2. Germline CDR1 and CDR2: LGHNA and YNFKEQ. This CDR3 spans 15 amino acids. The trim removed 4 bases at V and 0 bases at J, leaving 6 bases unmatched. The CDR3 loop reads CASSLPGTNSYEQYF. The CDR3, as DNA: TGTGCCAGCAGCCTCCCCGGGACTAACTCCTACGAGCAGTACTTC.

This clone was picked up one time. This chain joins TRBV7-9 and TRBJ1-3; D is undetermined. Per germline, CDR1 SEHNR and CDR2 FQNEAQ (reference sequence). The V and J ends lost 3 bases and 0 bases respectively, with 6 bases between them. This CDR3 comprises 14 residues. DNA of the CDR3: TGTGCCAGCAGCTTCGGGGACTCTGGAAACACCATATATTTT. Encoded protein: CASSFGDSGNTIYF. The full variable domain, completed using reference TRBV7-9 and TRBJ1-3, is DTGVSQNPRHKITKRGQNVTFRCDPISEHNRLYWYRQTLGQGPEFLTYFQNEAQLEKSRLLSDRFSAERPKGSFSTLEIQRTEQGDSAMYLCASSFGDSGNTIYFGEGSWLTVV.

This clone was recorded only once. The chain combines TRBV27 with TRBJ2-3; 8 nucleotides line up with TRBD2. CDR1 MNHEY and CDR2 SMNVEV come from the germline V gene (reference sequence). With V trimmed by 0 bases and J by 1 base, 3 bases remained unmatched. This CDR3 is built from 16 residues. The DNA of the CDR3 is TGTGCCAGCAGTTTATCGACGGGAGGGGGCACAGATACGCAGTATTTT. Translation: CASSLSTGGGTDTQYF.

V and J are TRBV19 and TRBJ1-5; 7 nucleotides line up with TRBD1. Germline CDR1 is LNHDA and CDR2 is SQIVND (reference sequence). V was pared by 10 bases and J by 0 bases, with 3 bases of the junction left unmatched. The CDR3 consists of 13 residues. The CDR3: CATGDSSNQPQHF. The CDR3 DNA is TGTGCCACGGGGGACAGTAGCAATCAGCCCCAGCATTTT.

The table lists this clone with a count of one. The chain recombines TRBV9 with TRBJ1-2, with D uncertain. The CDR3 has 13 amino acids. Trimming took off 0 bases at V and 7 bases at J, with 10 bases between the two ends. Looked up from germline, CDR1 is SGDLS and CDR2 is YYNGEE. This CDR3 is CASSVDSSAGYTF. The CDR3 nucleotides are TGTGCCAGCAGCGTAGATAGCAGCGCTGGCTACACCTTC.

The chain employs TRBV25-1 and TRBJ2-2, with a weak D call TRBD2 (6 bases). With 5 bases removed from V and 2 bases from J, the gap between germline ends came to 15 bases. This CDR3 comprises 16 residues. Per the germline V gene, CDR1 is MGHDK and CDR2 is SYGVNS. The CDR3 nucleotides read TGTGCCAGCAGTCCCGGTGATAGCGGAAACACCGGGGAGCTGTTTTTT. Its translation: CASSPGDSGNTGELFF. The full variable domain, its missing parts supplied by reference TRBV25-1 and TRBJ2-2, is EADIYQTPRYLVIGTGKKITLECSQTMGHDKMYWYQQDPGMELHLIHYSYGVNSTEKGDLSSESTVSRIRTEHFPLTLESARPSHTSQYLCASSPGDSGNTGELFFGEGSRLTVL.

The V call is TRBV6-1, the J call TRBJ1-6, with unresolved D. Trimming left V 0 bases short and J 10 bases short, with 10 bases between. This CDR3 spans 14 amino acids. CDR1 is MNHNS, CDR2 SASEGT, per germline. CDR3 in amino acids: CASSEAVGESPLHF. The DNA of the CDR3 is TGTGCCAGCAGTGAAGCGGTAGGAGAATCACCCCTCCACTTT.

The rearrangement links TRBV7-8 to TRBJ2-5, with 10 bases that match TRBD1. Germline lookup yields CDR1 SGHVS and CDR2 FQNEAQ. The CDR3 is 14 residues long. V dropped 5 bases and J dropped 5; count of bases not matched to a gene: 5. The CDR3 DNA sequence: TGTGCCAGCAGCCGCCCGGGACAGGGGGAGACCCAGTACTTC. It yields the protein CASSRPGQGETQYF.

The chain joins TRBV27 to TRBJ2-5; no reliable D call. CDR1 and CDR2 (germline): MNHEY, SMNVEV (reference sequence). The CDR3 contains 14 residues. Trimming cost V 5 bases and J 1 base, with 11 bases left between them. CDR3 loop: CASSPQLGQETQYF. The CDR3 region has the DNA TGTGCCAGCAGTCCACAGCTCGGCCAAGAGACCCAGTACTTC.